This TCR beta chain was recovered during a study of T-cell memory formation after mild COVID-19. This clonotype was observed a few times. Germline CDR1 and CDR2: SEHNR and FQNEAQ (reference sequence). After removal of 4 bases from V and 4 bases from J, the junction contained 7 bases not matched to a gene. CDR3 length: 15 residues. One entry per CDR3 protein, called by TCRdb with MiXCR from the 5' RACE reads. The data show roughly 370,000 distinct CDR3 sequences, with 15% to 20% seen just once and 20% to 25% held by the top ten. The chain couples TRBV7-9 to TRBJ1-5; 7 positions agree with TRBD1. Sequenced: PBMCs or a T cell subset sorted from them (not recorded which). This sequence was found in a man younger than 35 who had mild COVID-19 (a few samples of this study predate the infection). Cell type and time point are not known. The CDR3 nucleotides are TGTGCCAGCAGCTGGGACAGCGTGGGGAATCAGCCCCAGCATTTT. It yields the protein CASSWDSVGNQPQHF.